This T cell receptor beta chain was identified during a study of T cells in Graves' hyperthyroidism and ophthalmopathy. Study as a whole: Peripheral blood specimens were obtained at initial diagnosis, prior to any treatment. Broader study findings: The model foresaw ophthalmopathy a median about 6.5 months prior to onset. Blood shared most expanded thyroid clonotypes above 0.001.

Between the trimmed V and J ends, which lost 8 bases and 3 bases, there was a span of 14 bases. CDR3 length equals 14 residues. Diagnoses rested on clinical symptoms, serum thyroxine and TRAb, thyroid ultrasound and orbital computed tomography. RNA transcripts provided the source from which TCR beta CDR3 regions were amplified. A set of HTBI primers served as the primers for a first-round RT-PCR of the TCR CDR3. Each CDR3 protein gets one entry after TCRdb re-called the multiplex PCR reads with MiXCR. Among about 380,000 distinct CDR3 sequences listed, roughly 14% were seen once. In regard to this clonotype: What it binds is unknown.

The chain uses TRBV12-3 or TRBV12-4 and TRBJ1-5; D is unclear. The sample comprised blood. The sequence came from a young man with Graves' hyperthyroidism that later progressed to Graves' ophthalmopathy. The CDR3 DNA reads TGTGCCAGCGGTCCAGGCGGAATCAATCAGCCCCAGCATTTT. This sequence encodes CASGPGGINQPQHF.